This TCR beta chain was identified during a study of control samples from healthy donors and cancer patients (dated by TCRdb to between 2020 and 2021). Concerning this clone itself: This receptor's antigen is unknown. Base-call qualities are not available, and no considerably larger clone is one nucleotide away.

Per the germline V gene (reference sequence), SGHNT is the CDR1 and YYREEE is the CDR2. The CDR3 contains 13 residues, cysteine and phenylalanine counted. The sequence is cut down to CDR3 DNA, 39 bases in frame from base 1. V and J lose 1 base and 0 bases, and a span of 4 bases separates them. The method behind the library was the immunoSEQ multiplex PCR assay. This is the immuneACCESS table as TCRdb keeps it, with only in-frame sequences that have V and J called. A part of the clones is gone; compared with another copy, unresolved V genes explain less than half, and the rest is unexplained. For this sample the table gives about 26,000 clones, of which 75% to 90% were detected only once. Jointly, the top ten make up approximately 22% of the sample.

The origin of this receptor is a man in his fifties or sixties with colorectal cancer. The chain is assembled from TRBV5-4 and TRBJ1-1, with no confident D gene call. Sequenced: PBMCs. The CDR3 sequence is CASSLTVNTEAFF. The nucleotides read TGTGCCAGCAGCTTGACTGTGAACACTGAAGCTTTCTTT.